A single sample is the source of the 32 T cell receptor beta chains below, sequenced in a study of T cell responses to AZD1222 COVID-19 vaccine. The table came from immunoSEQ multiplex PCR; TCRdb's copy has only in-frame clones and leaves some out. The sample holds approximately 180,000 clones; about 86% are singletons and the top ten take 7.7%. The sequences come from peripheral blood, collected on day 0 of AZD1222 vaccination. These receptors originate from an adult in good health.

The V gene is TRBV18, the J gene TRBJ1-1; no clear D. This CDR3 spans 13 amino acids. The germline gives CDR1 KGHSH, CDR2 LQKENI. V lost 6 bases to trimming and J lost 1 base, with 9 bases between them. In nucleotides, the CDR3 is TGTGCCAGCTCCAGGACGGGGAACACTGAAGCTTTCTTT. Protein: CASSRTGNTEAFF.

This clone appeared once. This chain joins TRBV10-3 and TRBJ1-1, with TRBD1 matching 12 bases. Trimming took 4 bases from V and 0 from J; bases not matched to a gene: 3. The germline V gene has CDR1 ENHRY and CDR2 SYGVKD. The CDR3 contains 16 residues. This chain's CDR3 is CAISAGTGGLNTEAFF. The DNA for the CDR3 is TGTGCCATCAGTGCCGGGACAGGGGGCCTGAACACTGAAGCTTTCTTT.

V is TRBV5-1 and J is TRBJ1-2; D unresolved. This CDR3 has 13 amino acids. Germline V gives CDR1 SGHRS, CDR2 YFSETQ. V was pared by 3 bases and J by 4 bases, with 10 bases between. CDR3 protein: CASSSGVGYGYTF. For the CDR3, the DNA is TGCGCCAGCAGCTCGGGTGTAGGCTATGGCTACACCTTC.

The CDR3 sequence is CASSRERWAGEQYF. The DNA for the CDR3 is TGTGCCAGCAGCCGGGAGCGATGGGCCGGTGAGCAGTACTTC. The gene calls are TRBV14 and TRBJ2-7, with D perhaps TRBD2 (5 bases). In germline, CDR1 is SGHDN, CDR2 FVKESK. CDR3 length: 14 residues. Trimming took off 4 bases at V and 7 bases at J, with 17 bases between the two ends.

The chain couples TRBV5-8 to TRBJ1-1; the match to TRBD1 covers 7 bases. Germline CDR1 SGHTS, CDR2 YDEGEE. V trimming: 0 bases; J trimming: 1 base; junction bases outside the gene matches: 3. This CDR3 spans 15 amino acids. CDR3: CASSLGTGANTEAFF. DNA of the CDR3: TGTGCCAGCAGCTTGGGAACAGGGGCGAACACTGAAGCTTTCTTT.

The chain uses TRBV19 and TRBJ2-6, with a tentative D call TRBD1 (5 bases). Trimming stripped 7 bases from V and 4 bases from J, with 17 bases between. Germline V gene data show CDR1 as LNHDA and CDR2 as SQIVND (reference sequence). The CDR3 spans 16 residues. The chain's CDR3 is CASTLLRGRGANVLTF. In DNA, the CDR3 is TGTGCCAGTACTCTCCTAAGGGGAAGAGGGGCCAACGTCCTGACTTTC.

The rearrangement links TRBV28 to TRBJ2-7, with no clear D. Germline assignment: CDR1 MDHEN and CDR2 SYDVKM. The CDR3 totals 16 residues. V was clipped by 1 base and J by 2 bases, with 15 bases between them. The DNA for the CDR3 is TGTGCCAGCAGTTTATTAAGCTTGGGTCGGACCTACGAGCAGTACTTC. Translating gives CASSLLSLGRTYEQYF. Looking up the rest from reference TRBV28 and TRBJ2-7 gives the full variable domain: DVKVTQSSRYLVKRTGEKVFLECVQDMDHENMFWYRQDPGLGLRLIYFSYDVKMKEKGDIPEGYSVSREKKERFSLILESASTNQTSMYLCASSLLSLGRTYEQYFGPGTRLTVT.

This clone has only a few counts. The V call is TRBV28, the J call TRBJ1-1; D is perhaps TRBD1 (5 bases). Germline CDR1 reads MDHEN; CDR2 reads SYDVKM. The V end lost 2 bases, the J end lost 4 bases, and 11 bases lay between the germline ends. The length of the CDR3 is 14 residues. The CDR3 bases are TGTGCCAGCAGTTTAAGTGGGGGGAGCACTGAAGCTTTCTTT. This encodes CASSLSGGSTEAFF.

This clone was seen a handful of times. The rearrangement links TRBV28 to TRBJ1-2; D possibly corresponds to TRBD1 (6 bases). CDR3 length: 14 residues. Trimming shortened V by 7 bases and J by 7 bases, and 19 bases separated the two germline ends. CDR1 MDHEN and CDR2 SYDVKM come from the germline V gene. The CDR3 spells CASKLGGAGSGYTF. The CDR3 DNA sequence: TGTGCCAGCAAACTAGGGGGGGCCGGGAGTGGCTACACCTTC.

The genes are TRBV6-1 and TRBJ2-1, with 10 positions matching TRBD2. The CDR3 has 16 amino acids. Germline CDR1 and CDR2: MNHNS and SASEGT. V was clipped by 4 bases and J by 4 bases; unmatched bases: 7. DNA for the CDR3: TGTGCCAGCAGTGGAGGTAGCGGGGGGATATACAATGAGCAGTTCTTC. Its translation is CASSGGSGGIYNEQFF.

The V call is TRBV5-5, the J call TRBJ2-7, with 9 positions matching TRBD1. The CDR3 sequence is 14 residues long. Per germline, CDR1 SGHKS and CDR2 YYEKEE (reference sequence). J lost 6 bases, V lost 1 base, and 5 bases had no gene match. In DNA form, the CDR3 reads TGTGCCAGCAGCTTGTGGGACAGGGATCGCGAGCAGTACTTC. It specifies CASSLWDRDREQYF.

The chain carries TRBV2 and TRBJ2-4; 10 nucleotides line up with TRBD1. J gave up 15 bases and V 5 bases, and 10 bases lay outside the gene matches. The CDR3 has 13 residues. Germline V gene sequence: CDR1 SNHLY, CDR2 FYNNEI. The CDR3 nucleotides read TGTGCCAGCAGTCCGGACAGGGGGGGAGTAGGGTACTTC. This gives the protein CASSPDRGGVGYF.

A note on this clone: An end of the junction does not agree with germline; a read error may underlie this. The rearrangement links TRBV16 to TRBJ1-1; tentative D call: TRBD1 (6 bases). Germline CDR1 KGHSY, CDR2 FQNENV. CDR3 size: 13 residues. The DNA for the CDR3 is TGTGCCAGCAGCCAACCACGAGGGGGGGACTCCAGCTTT. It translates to CASSQPRGGDSSF.

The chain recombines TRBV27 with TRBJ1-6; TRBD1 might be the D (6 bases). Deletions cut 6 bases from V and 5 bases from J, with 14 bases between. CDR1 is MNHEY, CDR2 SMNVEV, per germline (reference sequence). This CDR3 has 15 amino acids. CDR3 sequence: CASRPFTGNNSPLHF. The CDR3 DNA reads TGTGCCAGCAGGCCGTTCACAGGGAATAATTCACCCCTCCACTTT.

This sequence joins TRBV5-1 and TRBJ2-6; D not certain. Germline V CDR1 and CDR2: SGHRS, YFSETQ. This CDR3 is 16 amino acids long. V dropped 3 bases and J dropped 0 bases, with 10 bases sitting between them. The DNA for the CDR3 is TGCGCCAGCAGCTCAAGCCAGAGCTCTGGGGCCAACGTCCTGACTTTC. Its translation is CASSSSQSSGANVLTF.

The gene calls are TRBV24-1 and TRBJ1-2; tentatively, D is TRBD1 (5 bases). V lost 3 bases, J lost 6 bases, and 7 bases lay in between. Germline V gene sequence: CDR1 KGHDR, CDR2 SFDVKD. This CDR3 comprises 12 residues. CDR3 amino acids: CATSDRGDGYTF. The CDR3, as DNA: TGTGCCACCAGTGATAGAGGGGATGGCTACACCTTC.

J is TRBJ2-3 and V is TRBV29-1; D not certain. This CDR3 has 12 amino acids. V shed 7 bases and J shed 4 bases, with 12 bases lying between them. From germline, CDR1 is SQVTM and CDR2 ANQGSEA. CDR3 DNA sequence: TGCAGCGGTGGGGATGGGGCAGATACGCAGTATTTT. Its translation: CSGGDGADTQYF.

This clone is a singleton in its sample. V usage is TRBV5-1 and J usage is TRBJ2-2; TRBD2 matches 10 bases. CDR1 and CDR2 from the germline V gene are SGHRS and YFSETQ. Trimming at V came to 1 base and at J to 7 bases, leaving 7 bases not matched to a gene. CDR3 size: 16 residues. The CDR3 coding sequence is TGCGCCAGCAGCTTGCCACTAGCGGGGCTGGGCGGGGAGCTGTTTTTT. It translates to CASSLPLAGLGGELFF.

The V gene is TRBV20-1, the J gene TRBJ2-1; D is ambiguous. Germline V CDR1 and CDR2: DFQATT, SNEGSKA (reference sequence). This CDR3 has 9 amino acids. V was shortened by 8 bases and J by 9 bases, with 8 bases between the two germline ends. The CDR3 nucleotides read TGCAGTCTTCATGGTGAGCAGTTCTTC. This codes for CSLHGEQFF.

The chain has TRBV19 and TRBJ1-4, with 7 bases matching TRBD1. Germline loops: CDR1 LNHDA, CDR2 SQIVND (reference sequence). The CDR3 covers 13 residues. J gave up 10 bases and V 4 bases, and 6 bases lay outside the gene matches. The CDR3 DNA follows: TGTGCCAGTAGTACTCAGGGGGTCGGAAAACTGTTTTTT. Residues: CASSTQGVGKLFF.

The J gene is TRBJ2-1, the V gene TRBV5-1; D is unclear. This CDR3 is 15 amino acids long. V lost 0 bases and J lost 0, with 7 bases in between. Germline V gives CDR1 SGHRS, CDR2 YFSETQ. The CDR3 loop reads CASSLALASYNEQFF. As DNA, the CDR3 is TGCGCCAGCAGCTTGGCCTTGGCCTCCTACAATGAGCAGTTCTTC. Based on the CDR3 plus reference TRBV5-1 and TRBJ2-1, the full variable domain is KAGVTQTPRYLIKTRGQQVTLSCSPISGHRSVSWYQQTPGQGLQFLFEYFSETQRNKGNFPGRFSGRQFSNSRSEMNVSTLELGDSALYLCASSLALASYNEQFFGPGTRLTVL.

The CDR3 sequence: CASSGPGQGATGELFF. The CDR3 region has the DNA TGTGCCAGCAGTGGACCGGGACAGGGGGCAACCGGGGAGCTGTTTTTT. This chain connects TRBV6-1 to TRBJ2-2, with TRBD1 identical over 12 bases. The CDR3 is made up of 16 amino acids. Trimming took 4 bases from V and 5 from J; bases not matched to a gene: 5. Germline values: CDR1 MNHNS, CDR2 SASEGT.

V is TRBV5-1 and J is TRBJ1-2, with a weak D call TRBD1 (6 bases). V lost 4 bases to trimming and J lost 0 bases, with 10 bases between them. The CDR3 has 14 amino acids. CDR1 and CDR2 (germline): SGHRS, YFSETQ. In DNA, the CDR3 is TGCGCCAGCAGCCTGCCAGGGGCTAACTATGGCTACACCTTC. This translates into CASSLPGANYGYTF.

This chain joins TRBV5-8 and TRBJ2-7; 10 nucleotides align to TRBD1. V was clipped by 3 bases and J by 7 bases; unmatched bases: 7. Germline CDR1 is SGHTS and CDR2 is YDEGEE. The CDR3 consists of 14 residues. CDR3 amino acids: CASSWGTGVWEQYF. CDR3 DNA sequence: TGTGCCAGCAGCTGGGGGACAGGGGTTTGGGAGCAGTACTTC.

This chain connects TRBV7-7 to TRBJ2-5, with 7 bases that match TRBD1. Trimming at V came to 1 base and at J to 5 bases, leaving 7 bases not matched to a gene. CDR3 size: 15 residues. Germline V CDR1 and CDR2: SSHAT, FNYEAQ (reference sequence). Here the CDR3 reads CASSLGQGVVETQYF. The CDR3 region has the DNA TGTGCCAGCAGCTTAGGACAGGGAGTAGTGGAGACCCAGTACTTC.

The CDR3 DNA sequence: TGTGCCAGCAGCCAGTCAATAGACAGGAACACTGAAGCTTTCTTT. It yields the protein CASSQSIDRNTEAFF. V gene TRBV7-3 combines with J gene TRBJ1-1, with D possibly matching TRBD1 (5 bases). Germline V CDR1 and CDR2: SGHTA, FQGTGA. Trimming removed 5 bases from V and 1 base from J, with 14 bases in between. The CDR3 is 15 amino acids.

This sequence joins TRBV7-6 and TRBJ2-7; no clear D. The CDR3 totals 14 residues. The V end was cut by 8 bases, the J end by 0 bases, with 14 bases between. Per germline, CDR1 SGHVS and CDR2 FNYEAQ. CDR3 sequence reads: CASGLFGRSYEQYF. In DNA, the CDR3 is TGTGCCAGCGGCCTGTTCGGACGCTCCTACGAGCAGTACTTC.

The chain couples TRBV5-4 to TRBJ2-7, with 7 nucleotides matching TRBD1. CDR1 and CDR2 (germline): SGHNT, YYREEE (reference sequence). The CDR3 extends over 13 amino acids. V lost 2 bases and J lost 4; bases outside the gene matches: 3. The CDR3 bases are TGTGCCAGCAGCTTCGGCAGGGGGTACGAGCAGTACTTC. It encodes CASSFGRGYEQYF.

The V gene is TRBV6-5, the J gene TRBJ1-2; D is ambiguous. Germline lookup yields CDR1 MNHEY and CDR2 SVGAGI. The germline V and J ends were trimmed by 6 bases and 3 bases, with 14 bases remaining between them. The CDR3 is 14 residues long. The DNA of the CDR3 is TGTGCCAGCAGCTCTCCTCGGGAGTACTATGGCTACACCTTC. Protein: CASSSPREYYGYTF.

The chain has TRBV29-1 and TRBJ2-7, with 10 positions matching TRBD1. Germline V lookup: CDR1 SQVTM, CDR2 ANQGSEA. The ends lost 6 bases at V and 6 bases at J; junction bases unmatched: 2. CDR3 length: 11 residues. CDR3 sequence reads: CSVRTGGEQYF. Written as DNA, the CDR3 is TGCAGCGTCCGGACAGGGGGCGAGCAGTACTTC.

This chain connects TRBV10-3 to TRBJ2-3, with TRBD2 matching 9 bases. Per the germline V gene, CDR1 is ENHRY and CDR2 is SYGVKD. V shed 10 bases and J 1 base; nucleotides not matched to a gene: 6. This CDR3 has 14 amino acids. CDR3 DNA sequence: TGTGCCACGGTAGCGGGGGTGGGCACAGATACGCAGTATTTT. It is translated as CATVAGVGTDTQYF.

The chain's CDR3 is CASSYGRYTEAFF. CDR3 DNA: TGTGCCAGCAGCTATGGGCGTTACACTGAAGCTTTCTTT. This chain joins TRBV5-6 and TRBJ1-1; D unclear. The CDR3 totals 13 residues. The germline CDR1 and CDR2 sequences are SGHDT and YYEEEE. Trimming stripped 3 bases from V and 3 bases from J, with 9 bases between.